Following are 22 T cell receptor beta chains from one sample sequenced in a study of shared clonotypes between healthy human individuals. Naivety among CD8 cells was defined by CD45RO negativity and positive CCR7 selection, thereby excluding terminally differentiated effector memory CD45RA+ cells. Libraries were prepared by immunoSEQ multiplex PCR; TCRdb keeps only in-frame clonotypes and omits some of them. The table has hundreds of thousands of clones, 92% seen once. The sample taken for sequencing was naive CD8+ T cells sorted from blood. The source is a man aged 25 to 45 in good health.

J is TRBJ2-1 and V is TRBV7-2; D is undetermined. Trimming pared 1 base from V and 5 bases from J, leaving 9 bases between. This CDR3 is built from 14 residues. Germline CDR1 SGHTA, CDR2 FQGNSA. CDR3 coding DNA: TGTGCCAGCAGCTTAGAAGGTTTTGACAATGAGCAGTTCTTC. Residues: CASSLEGFDNEQFF.

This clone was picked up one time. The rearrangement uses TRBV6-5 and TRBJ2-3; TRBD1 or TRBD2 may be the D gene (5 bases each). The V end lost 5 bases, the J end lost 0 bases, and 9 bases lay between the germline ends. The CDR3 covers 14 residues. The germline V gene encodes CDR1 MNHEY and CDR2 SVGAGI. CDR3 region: CASSLWDSTDTQYF. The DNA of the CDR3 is TGTGCCAGCAGTCTTTGGGACAGCACAGATACGCAGTATTTT.

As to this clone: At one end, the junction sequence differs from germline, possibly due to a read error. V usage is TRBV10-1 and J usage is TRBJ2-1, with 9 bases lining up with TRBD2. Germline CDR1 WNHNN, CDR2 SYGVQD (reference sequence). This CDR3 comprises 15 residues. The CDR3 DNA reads TGCGGCAGCCAGGGGCGGGAGGGCTCCTACAATGAGCAGTTCTTC. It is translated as CGSQGREGSYNEQFF.

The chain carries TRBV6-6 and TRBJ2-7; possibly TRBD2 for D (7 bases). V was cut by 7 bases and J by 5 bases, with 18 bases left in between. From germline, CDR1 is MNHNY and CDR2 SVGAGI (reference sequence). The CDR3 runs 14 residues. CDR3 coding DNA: TGTGCCAGCACCCCGGGGAGGGGGAAGAACGAGCAGTACTTC. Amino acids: CASTPGRGKNEQYF.

CDR3 DNA sequence: TGTGCCAGCAGCTTGTTCGTGATGGAAACCAAGTACTTC. Translating it yields CASSLFVMETKYF. This chain links TRBV5-5 with TRBJ2-5; D remains ambiguous. Trimming left V 1 base short and J 12 bases short, with 16 bases between. The CDR3 is 13 residues long. Per the germline V gene, CDR1 is SGHKS and CDR2 is YYEKEE (reference sequence).

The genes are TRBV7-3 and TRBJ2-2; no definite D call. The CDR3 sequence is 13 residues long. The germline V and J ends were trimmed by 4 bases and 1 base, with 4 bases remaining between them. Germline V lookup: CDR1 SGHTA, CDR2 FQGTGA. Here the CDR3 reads CASSSMNTGELFF. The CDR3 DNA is TGTGCCAGCAGCTCAATGAACACCGGGGAGCTGTTTTTT.

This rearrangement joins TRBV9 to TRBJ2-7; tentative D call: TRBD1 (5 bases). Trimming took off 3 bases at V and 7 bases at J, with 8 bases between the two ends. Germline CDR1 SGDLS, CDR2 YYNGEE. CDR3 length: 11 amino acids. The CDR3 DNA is TGTGCCAGCAGCGGGCAGGGTGAGCAGTACTTC. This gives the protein CASSGQGEQYF.

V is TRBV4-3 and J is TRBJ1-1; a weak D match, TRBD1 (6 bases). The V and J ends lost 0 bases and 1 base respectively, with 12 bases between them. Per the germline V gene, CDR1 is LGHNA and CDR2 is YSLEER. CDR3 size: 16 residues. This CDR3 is CASSQDFRTANTEAFF. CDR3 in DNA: TGCGCCAGCAGCCAAGATTTCAGGACAGCGAACACTGAAGCTTTCTTT.

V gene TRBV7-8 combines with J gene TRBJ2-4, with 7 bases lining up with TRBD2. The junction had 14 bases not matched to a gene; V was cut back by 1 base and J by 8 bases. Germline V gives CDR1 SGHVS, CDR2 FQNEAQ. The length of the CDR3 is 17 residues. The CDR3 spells CASSLVIFGGKRDIQYF. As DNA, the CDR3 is TGTGCCAGCAGCTTAGTTATCTTCGGGGGGAAACGGGACATTCAGTACTTC.

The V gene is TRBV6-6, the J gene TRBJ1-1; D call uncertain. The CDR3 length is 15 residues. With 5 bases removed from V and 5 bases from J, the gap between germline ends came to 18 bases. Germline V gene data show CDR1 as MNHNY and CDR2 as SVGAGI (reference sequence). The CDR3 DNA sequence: TGTGCCAGCAGTGACGCCCTGGCAACGGAGACTGAAGCTTTCTTT. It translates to CASSDALATETEAFF.

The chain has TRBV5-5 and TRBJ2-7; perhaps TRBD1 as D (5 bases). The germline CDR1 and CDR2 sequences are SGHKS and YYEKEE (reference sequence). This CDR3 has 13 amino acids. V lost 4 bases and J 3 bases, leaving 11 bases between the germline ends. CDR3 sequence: CASSNIDSYEQYF. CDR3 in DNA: TGTGCCAGCAGCAACATAGACAGCTACGAGCAGTACTTC. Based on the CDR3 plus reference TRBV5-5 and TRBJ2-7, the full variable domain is DAGVTQSPTHLIKTRGQQVTLRCSPISGHKSVSWYQQVLGQGPQFIFQYYEKEERGRGNFPDRFSARQFPNYSSELNVNALLLGDSALYLCASSNIDSYEQYFGPGTRLTVT.

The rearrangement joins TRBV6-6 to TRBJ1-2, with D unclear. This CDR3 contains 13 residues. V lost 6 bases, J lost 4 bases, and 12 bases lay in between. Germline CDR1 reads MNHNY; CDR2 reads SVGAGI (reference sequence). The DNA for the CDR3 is TGTGCCAGCAGCCCCGACGGAGGCTATGGCTACACCTTC. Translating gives CASSPDGGYGYTF.

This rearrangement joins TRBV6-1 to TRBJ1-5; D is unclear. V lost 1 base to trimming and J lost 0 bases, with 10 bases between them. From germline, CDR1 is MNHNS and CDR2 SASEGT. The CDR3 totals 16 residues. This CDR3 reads CASSEVGIFSNQPQHF. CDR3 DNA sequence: TGTGCCAGCAGTGAAGTGGGGATCTTTAGCAATCAGCCCCAGCATTTT.

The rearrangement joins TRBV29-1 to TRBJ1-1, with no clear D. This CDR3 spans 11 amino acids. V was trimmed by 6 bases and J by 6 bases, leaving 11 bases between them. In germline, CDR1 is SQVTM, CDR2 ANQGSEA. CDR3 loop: CSVGGGPEAFF. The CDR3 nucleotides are TGCAGCGTGGGAGGAGGGCCTGAAGCTTTCTTT. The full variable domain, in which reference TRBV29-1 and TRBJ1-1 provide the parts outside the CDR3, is SAVISQKPSRDICQRGTSLTIQCQVDSQVTMMFWYRQQPGQSLTLIATANQGSEATYESGFVIDKFPISRPNLTFSTLTVSNMSPEDSSIYLCSVGGGPEAFFGQGTRLTVV.

The chain's CDR3 is CASSLSRDEEKLFF. CDR3 DNA sequence: TGTGCCAGCAGCTTGTCTCGGGACGAGGAAAAACTGTTTTTT. This chain connects TRBV7-9 to TRBJ1-4; TRBD1 might be the D (5 bases). Germline CDR1 and CDR2: SEHNR and FQNEAQ (reference sequence). CDR3 length: 14 residues. V shed 3 bases and J shed 8 bases, with 13 bases lying between them.

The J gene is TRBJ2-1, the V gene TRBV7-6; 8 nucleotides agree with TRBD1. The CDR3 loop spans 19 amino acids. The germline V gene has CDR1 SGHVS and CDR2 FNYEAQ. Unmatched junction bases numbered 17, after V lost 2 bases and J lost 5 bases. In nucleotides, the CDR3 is TGTGCCAGCAGCTTATGGAGGGTAGGGCGGACAGGGAGAGACAATGAGCAGTTCTTC. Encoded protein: CASSLWRVGRTGRDNEQFF.

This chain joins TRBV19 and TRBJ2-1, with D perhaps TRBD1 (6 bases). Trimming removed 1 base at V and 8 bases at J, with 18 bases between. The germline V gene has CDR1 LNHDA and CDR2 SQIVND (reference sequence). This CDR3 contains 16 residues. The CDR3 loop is CASSIVQGRGSDEQFF. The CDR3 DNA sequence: TGTGCCAGTAGTATAGTACAGGGAAGGGGGTCCGATGAGCAGTTCTTC.

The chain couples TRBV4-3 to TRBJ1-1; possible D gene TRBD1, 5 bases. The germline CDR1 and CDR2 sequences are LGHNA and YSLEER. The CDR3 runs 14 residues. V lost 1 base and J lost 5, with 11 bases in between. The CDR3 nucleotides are TGCGCCAGCAGCCAAGTTGGGGGAACGACTGAAGCTTTCTTT. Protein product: CASSQVGGTTEAFF.

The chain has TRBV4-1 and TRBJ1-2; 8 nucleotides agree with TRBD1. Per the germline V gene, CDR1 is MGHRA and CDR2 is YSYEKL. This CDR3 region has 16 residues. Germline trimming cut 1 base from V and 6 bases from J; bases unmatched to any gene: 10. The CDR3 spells CASSQVGQGTGDGYTF. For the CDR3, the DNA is TGCGCCAGCAGCCAAGTAGGACAGGGAACGGGAGATGGCTACACCTTC.

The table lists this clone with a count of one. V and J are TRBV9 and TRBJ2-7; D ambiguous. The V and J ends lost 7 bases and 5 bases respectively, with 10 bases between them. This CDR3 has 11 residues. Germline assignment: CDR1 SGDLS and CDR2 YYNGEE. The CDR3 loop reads CASGPRNEQYF. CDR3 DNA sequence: TGTGCCAGCGGCCCCCGGAACGAGCAGTACTTC.

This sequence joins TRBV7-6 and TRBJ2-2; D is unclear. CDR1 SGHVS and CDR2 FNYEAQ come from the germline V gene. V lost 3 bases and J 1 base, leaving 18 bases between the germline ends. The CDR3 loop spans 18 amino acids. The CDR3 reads CASSFIPADGMNTGELFF. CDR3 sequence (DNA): TGTGCCAGCAGCTTTATACCGGCGGATGGAATGAACACCGGGGAGCTGTTTTTT.

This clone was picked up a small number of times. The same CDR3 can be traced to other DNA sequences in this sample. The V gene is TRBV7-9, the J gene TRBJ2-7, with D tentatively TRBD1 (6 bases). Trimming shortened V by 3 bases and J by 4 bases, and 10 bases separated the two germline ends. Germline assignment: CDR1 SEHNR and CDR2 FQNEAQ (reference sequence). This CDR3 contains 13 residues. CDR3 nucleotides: TGTGCCAGCAGCTTGGGTAGGGGGTACGAGCAGTACTTC. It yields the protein CASSLGRGYEQYF.